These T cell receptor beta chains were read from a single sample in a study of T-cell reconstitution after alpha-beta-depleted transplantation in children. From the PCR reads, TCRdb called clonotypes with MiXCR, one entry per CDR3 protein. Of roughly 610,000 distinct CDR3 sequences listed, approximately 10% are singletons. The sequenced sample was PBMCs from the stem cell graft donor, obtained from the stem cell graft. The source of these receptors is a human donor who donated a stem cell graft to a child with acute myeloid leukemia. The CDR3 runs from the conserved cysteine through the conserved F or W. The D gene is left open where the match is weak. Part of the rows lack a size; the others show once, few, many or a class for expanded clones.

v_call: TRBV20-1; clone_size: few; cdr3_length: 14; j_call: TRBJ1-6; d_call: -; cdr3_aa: CSAPTQGYNSPLHF; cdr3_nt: TGCAGTGCTCCTACTCAGGGATATAATTCACCCCTCCACTTT
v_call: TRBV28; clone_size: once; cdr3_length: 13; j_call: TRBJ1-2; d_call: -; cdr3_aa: CASSLPGAYGYTF; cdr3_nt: TGTGCCAGCAGTTTACCGGGGGCCTATGGCTACACCTTC
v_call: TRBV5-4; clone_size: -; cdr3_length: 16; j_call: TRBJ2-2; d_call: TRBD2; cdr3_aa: CASSLGASGIPGELFF; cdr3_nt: TGTGCCAGCAGCTTAGGAGCTAGCGGGATCCCCGGGGAGCTGTTTTTT
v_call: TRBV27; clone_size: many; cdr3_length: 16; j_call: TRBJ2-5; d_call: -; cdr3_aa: CASSLWTFLIRETQYF; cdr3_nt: TGTGCCAGCAGTTTGTGGACGTTCCTAATAAGGGAGACCCAGTACTTC
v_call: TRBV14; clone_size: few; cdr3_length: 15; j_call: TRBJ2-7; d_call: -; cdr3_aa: CASSLWTAGTYEQYF; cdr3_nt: TGTGCCAGCAGCCTCTGGACTGCGGGAACCTACGAGCAGTACTTC
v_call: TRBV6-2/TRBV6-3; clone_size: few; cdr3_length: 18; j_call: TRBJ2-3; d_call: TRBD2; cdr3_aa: CASSYTPVLAGGRGTQYF; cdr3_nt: TGTGCCAGCAGTTACACCCCCGTTCTAGCGGGAGGTAGGGGGACGCAGTATTTT
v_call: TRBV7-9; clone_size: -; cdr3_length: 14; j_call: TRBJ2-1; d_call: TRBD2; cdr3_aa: CASSLLGGNNEQFF; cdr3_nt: TGTGCCAGCAGCTTATTGGGAGGGAACAATGAGCAGTTCTTC
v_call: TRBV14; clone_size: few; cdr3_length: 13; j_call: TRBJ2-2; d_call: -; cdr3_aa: CASSKARAGELFF; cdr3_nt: TGTGCCAGCAGTAAGGCGAGGGCCGGGGAGCTGTTTTTT
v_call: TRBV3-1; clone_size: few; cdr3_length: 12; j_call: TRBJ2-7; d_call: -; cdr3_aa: CASSLRTGRQYF; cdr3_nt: TGTGCCAGCAGCCTCAGGACGGGACGGCAGTACTTC
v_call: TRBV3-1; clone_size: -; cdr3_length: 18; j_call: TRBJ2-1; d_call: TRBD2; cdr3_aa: CTSSLQVGWTSGKNEQFF; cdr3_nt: TGTACCAGCAGCCTGCAGGTGGGTTGGACTAGCGGAAAAAATGAGCAGTTCTTC
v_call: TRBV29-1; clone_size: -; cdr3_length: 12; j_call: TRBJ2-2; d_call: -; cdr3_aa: CSVIEEPGELFF; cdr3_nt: TGCAGCGTTATCGAGGAGCCCGGGGAGCTGTTTTTT
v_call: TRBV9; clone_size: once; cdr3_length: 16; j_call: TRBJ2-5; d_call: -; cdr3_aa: CASSDGVRGDQGTQYF; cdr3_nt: TGTGCCAGCAGCGATGGGGTAAGGGGCGACCAAGGGACCCAGTACTTC
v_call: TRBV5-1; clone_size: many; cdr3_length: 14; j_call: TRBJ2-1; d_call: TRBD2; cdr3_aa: CASRTSELYNEQFF; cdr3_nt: TGCGCCAGCCGCACTAGCGAGCTCTACAATGAGCAGTTCTTC
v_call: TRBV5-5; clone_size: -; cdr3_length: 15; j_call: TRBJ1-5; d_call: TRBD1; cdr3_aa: CASSSRTGDNQPQHF; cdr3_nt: TGTGCCAGCAGCTCGCGGACAGGGGACAATCAGCCCCAGCATTTT
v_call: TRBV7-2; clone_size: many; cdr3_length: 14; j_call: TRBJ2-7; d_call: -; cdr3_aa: CASSLAATNYEQYF; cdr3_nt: TGTGCCAGCAGCTTAGCGGCTACCAACTACGAGCAGTACTTC
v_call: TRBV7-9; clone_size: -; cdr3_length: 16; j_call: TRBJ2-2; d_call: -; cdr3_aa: CASSPRLVRSTGELFF; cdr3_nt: TGTGCCAGCAGCCCCCGACTAGTGAGAAGCACCGGGGAGCTGTTTTTT